This T cell receptor (beta chain) was retrieved from a study of cytomegalovirus exposure and HLA in healthy donors. General study points: Later, an analysis found that common viral pathogens appeared to be linked with several of the most significant clusters. TRBV6-2, TRBV6-3 and some other V segments were excluded as indistinguishable. Most TCR beta V segments were productive about 87% or about 30% of the time in an earlier analysis. With high specificity and sensitivity, the classifier reportedly diagnosed cytomegalovirus status.

This clone was detected once. Its matching antigen is unknown. Researchers ran the PCR with 60 Vbeta and 13 Jbeta primers. Here immunoSEQ multiplex PCR was the method, and the copy in TCRdb shows in-frame clones only, minus some. The sample shows 200,000 to 250,000 clones, 65% to 85% of them seen only once. In germline, CDR1 is MNHEY, CDR2 SMNVEV (reference sequence). This CDR3 comprises 17 residues. Trimming cost V 3 bases and J 5 bases; bases outside gene matches: 10. This receptor was taken from a man aged 45 to 65 in good health and CMV-seronegative. Sequenced material: PBMCs. The rearrangement joins TRBV27 to TRBJ2-6, with TRBD1 matching over 7 bases. CDR3 nucleotide sequence: TGTGCCAGCAGTTTCTACAGGGGAAGTAAAAGGGCCAACGTCCTGACTTTC. This codes for CASSFYRGSKRANVLTF.